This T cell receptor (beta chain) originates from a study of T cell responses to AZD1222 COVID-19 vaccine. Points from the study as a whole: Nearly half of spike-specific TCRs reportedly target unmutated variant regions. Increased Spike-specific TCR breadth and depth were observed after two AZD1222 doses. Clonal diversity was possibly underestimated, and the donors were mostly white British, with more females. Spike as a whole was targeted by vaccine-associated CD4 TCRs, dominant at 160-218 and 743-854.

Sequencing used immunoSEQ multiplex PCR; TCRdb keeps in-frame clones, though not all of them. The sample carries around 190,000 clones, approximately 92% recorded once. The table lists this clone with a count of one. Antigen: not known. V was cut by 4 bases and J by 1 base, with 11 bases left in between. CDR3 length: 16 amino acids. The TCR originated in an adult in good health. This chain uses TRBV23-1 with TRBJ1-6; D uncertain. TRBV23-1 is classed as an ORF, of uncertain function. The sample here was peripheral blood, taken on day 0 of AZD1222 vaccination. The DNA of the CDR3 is TGCGCCAGCAGTCCCCCGGGAAGTTCCTATAATTCACCCCTCCACTTT. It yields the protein CASSPPGSSYNSPLHF.